This TCR beta chain was retrieved from a study of post-analysis software for immune sequencing data. CDR3 length equals 15 residues. V lost 2 bases and J lost 1, with 11 bases in between. Study-wide points: There were five or six TRBV segments more frequent in patients than controls, and TRBV5-6, TRBV5-1 and TRBV20-1 were among them. Normalized Chao1 diversity was significantly reduced in patients versus controls. Pronounced co-clustering by F measure was evident among identically batched samples.

Unique molecular identifiers had been added to the TCR beta cDNA libraries. MiXCR was run by TCRdb on the PCR reads, yielding one entry per CDR3 protein. This table holds fewer than 700,000 distinct CDR3 sequences, 40% to 50% found once. Details on this clonotype: What it recognizes is unknown.

V and J are TRBV12-3 or TRBV12-4 and TRBJ1-2, with D perhaps matching TRBD1 (5 bases). Sample: blood. This receptor was obtained from a girl aged 10 to 17 with multiple sclerosis. CDR3 nucleotides: TGTGCCAGCAGTTTACTTCGGCAGGGTAACTATGGCTACACCTTC. Amino acids: CASSLLRQGNYGYTF.